This T cell receptor beta chain appears in the sequencing data of a study of CD8 T cells in ankylosing spondylitis. TCRdb recomputed calls from the 5' RACE reads with MiXCR, one row per CDR3 protein. The sample carries about 260,000 distinct CDR3 sequences, about 19% recorded once. This clonotype has only a few counts. Antigen: not known. V was clipped by 3 bases and J by 1 base; unmatched bases: 5. This CDR3 spans 18 amino acids. Overall study results and limits: Made up of eight highly homologous variants, a TCR beta motif appeared characteristic of ankylosing spondylitis blood.

The clonotype originates from a male donor with ankylosing spondylitis or in good health (not recorded which). The chain joins TRBV12-3 or TRBV12-4 to TRBJ2-3; 15 positions match TRBD2. The sample consisted of blood, either unsorted or a sorted T cell fraction (not recorded which). CDR3 bases: TGTGCCAGCAGTTTGAGGACTAGCGGGAGGGGTCGCACAGATACGCAGTATTTT. Protein product: CASSLRTSGRGRTDTQYF.